The clone carrying this T cell receptor (beta chain) was observed a handful of times. The sample belongs to a study of blood T cells in healthy people across ages. Donor samples were obtained from healthy Caucasian individuals from Russia, aged roughly 6 to 95. V was pared by 7 bases and J by 3 bases, with 17 bases of the junction left unmatched. Per germline, CDR1 SQVTM and CDR2 ANQGSEA. The CDR3 contains 17 residues. The second PCR ran 7 to 11 cycles with a sample-barcoded 5' primer and J-beta primers. TCRdb fed the 5' RACE reads into MiXCR, producing one record per CDR3 protein. This sample carries 550,000 to 600,000 distinct CDR3 sequences, approximately 27% of them seen once, and the ten largest clones take about 18%.

The receptor's source is a woman in her sixties or seventies in good health. The specimen sequenced was blood. The rearrangement uses TRBV29-1 and TRBJ2-3; 9 nucleotides align to TRBD2. The CDR3 spells CSGELAGGPSWTDTQYF. The CDR3 DNA follows: TGCAGCGGGGAACTCGCGGGGGGGCCTTCGTGGACAGATACGCAGTATTTT.